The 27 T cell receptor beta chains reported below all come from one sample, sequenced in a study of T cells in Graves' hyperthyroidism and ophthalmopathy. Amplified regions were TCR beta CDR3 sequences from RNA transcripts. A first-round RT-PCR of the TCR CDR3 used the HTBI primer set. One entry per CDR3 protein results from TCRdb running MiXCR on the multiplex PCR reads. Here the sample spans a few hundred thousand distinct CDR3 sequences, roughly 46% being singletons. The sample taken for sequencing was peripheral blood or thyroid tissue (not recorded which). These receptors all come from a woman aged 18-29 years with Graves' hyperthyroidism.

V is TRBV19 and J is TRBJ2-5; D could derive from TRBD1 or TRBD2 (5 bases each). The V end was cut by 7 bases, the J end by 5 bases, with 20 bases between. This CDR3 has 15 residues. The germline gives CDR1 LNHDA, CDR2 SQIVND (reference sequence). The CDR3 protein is CASIGAPKRVETQYF. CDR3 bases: TGTGCCAGTATCGGGGCCCCTAAACGCGTGGAGACCCAGTACTTC.

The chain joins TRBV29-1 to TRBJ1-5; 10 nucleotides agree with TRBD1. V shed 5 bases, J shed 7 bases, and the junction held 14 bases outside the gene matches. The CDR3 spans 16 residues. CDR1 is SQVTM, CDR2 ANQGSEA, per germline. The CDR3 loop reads CSVYDTGTGVWQPQHF. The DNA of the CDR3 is TGCAGCGTTTATGATACAGGGACAGGGGTATGGCAGCCCCAGCATTTT.

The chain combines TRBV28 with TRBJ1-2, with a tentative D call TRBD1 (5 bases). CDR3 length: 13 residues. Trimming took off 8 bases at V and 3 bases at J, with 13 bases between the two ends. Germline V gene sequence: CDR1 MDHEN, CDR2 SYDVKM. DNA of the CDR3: TGTGCCAGCGCAGCGAGGGGCTACTATGGCTACACCTTC. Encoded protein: CASAARGYYGYTF.

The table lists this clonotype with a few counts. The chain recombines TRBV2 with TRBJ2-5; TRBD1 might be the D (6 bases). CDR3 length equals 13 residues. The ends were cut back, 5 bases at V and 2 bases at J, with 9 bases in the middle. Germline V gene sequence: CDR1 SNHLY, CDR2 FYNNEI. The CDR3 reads CASSRQVQETQYF. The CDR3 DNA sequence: TGTGCCAGCAGTCGACAGGTACAAGAGACCCAGTACTTC.

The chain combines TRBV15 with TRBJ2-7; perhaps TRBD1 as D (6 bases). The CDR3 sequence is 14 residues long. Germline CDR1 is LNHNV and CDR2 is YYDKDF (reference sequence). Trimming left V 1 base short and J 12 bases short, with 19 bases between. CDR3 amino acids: CATSRGGPLGQRYF. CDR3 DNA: TGTGCCACCAGCAGAGGCGGACCCCTTGGACAGCGGTACTTC.

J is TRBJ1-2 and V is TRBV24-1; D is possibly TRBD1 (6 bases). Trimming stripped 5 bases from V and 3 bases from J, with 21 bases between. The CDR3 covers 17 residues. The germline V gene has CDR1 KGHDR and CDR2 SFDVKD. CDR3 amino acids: CATSVRLGAGVDYGYTF. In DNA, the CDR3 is TGTGCCACCAGTGTACGTTTAGGCGCAGGGGTGGACTATGGCTACACCTTC.

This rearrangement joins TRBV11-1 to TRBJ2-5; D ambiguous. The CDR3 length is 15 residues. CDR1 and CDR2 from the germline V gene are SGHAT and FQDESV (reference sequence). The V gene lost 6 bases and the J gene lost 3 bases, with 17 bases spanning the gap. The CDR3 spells CASRRKVGTEETQYF. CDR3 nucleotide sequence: TGTGCCAGCAGGCGGAAGGTGGGCACTGAAGAGACCCAGTACTTC.

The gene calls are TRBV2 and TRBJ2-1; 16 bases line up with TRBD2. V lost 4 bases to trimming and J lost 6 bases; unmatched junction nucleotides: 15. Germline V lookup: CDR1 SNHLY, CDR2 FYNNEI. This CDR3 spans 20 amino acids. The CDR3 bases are TGTGCCAGCAGTGGGGGACAGGGACTAGCGGGAGGGCATAGTTCCAATGAGCAGTTCTTC. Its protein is CASSGGQGLAGGHSSNEQFF.

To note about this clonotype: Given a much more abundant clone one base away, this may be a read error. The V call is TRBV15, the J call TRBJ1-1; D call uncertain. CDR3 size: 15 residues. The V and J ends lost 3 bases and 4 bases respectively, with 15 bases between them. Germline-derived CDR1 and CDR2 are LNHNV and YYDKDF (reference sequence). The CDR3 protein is CATSREARRSTEAFF. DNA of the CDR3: TGTGCCACCAGCAGGGAGGCCCGACGGAGCACTGAAGCTTTCTTT.

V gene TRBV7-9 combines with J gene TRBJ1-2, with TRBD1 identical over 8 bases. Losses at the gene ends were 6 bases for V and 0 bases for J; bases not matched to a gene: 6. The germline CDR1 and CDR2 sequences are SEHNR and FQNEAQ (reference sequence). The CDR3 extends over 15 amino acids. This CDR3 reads CASRRGTGPNYGYTF. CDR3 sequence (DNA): TGTGCCAGCAGGAGGGGGACAGGTCCTAACTATGGCTACACCTTC.

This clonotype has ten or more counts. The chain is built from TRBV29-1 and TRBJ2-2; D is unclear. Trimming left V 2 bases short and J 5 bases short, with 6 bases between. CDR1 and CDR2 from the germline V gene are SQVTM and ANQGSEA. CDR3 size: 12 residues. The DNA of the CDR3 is TGCAGCGTTGAAAGGGCGACCGGGGAGCTGTTTTTT. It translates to CSVERATGELFF.

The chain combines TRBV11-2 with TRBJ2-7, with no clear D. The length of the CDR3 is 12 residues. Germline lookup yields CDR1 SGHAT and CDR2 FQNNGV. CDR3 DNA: TGTGCCAGCAGCTTCCTCACCGGGTACGAATTTGTC. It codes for CASSFLTGYEFV.

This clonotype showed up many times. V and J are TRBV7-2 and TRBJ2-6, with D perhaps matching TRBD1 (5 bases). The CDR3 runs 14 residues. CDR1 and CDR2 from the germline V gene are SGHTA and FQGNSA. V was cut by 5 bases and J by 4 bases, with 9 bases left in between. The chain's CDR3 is CASSRGSGANVLTF. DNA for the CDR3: TGTGCCAGCAGCAGGGGTTCAGGGGCCAACGTCCTGACTTTC. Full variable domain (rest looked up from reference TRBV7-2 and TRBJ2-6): GAGVSQSPSNKVTEKGKDVELRCDPISGHTALYWYRQSLGQGLEFLIYFQGNSAPDKSGLPSDRFSAERTGGSVSTLTIQRTQQEDSAVYLCASSRGSGANVLTFGAGSRLTVL.

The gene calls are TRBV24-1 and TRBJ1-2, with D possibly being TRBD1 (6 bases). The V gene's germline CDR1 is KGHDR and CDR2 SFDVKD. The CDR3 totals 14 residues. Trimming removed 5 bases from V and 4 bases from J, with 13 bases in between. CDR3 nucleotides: TGTGCCACCAGTGGCGGGGCAGGGGCCTATGGCTACACCTTC. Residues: CATSGGAGAYGYTF.

CDR3: CSSSTAEQYF. The DNA of the CDR3 is TGCAGCTCATCGACAGCCGAGCAGTACTTC. This chain uses TRBV29-1 with TRBJ2-7; maybe TRBD1 (5 bases). The V gene's germline CDR1 is SQVTM and CDR2 ANQGSEA. The CDR3 covers 10 residues. Trimming left V 8 bases short and J 6 bases short, with 11 bases between.

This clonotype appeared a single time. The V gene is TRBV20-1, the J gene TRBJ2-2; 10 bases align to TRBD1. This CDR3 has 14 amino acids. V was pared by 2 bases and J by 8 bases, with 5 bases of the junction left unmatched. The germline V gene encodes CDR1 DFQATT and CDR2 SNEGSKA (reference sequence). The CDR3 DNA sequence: TGCAGTGCTAGAAGACAGGGGGCTGCGGGGGAGCTGTTTTTT. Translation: CSARRQGAAGELFF.

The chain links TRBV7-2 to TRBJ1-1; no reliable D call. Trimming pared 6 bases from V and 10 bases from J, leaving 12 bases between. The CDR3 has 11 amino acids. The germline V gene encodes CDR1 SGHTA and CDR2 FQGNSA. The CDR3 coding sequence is TGTGCCAGCAGAGATAGTAGAGGAGCTTTCTTT. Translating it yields CASRDSRGAFF. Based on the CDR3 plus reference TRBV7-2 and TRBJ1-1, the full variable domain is GAGVSQSPSNKVTEKGKDVELRCDPISGHTALYWYRQSLGQGLEFLIYFQGNSAPDKSGLPSDRFSAERTGGSVSTLTIQRTQQEDSAVYLCASRDSRGAFFGQGTRLTVV.

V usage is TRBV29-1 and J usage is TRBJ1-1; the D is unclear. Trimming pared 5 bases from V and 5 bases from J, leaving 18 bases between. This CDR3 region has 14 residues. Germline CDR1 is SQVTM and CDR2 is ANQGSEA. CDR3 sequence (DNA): TGCAGCGTTCAGCGGGGTGGGAAGGAGACTGAAGCTTTCTTT. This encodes CSVQRGGKETEAFF.

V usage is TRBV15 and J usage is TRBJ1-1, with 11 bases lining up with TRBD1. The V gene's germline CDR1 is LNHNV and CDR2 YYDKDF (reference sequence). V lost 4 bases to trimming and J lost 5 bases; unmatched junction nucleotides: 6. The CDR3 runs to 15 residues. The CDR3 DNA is TGTGCCACCAGCAAAGGACAGGGGGCGCAGACTGAAGCTTTCTTT. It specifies CATSKGQGAQTEAFF.

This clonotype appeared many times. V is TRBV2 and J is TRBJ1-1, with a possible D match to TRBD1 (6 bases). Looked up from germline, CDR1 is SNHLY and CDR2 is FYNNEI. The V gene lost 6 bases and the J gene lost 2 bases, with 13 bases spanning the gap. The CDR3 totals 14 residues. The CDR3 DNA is TGTGCCAGCAGAATTACGACAGGCAACACTGAAGCTTTCTTT. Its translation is CASRITTGNTEAFF.

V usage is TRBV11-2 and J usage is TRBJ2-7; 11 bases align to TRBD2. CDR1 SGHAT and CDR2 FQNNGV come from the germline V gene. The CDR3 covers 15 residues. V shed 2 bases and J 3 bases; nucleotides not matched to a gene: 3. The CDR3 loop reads CASSLSGLAVYEQYF. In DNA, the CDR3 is TGTGCCAGCAGCTTATCGGGACTAGCGGTCTACGAGCAGTACTTC.

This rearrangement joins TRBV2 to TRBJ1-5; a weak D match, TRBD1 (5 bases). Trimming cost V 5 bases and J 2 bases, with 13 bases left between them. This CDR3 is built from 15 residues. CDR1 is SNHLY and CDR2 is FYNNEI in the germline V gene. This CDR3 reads CASSNQGQGNQPQHF. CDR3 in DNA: TGTGCCAGCAGTAATCAGGGCCAAGGCAATCAGCCCCAGCATTTT.

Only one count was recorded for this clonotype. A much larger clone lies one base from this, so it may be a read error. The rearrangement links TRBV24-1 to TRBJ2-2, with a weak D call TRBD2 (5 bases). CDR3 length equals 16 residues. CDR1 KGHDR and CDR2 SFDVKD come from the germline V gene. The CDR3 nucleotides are TGTGCCACCAGTGATTGGGCGGCCCCGAACACCGGGGAGCCGTTTTTT. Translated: CATSDWAAPNTGEPFF.

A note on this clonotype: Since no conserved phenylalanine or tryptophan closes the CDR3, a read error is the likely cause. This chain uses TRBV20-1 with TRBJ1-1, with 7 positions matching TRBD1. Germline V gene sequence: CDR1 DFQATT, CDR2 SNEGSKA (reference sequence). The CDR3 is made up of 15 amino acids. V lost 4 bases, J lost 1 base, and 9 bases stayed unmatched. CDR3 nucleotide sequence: TGCAGTGCTAAGGAGACAGGGATAGGGAACACTGAAGCTTTCTGT. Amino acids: CSAKETGIGNTEAFC.

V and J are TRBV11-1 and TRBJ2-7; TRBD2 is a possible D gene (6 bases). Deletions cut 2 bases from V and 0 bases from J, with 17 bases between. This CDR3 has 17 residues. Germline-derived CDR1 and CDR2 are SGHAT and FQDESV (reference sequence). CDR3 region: CASSLYGLIKSSYEQYF. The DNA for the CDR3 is TGTGCCAGCAGCTTATATGGACTAATAAAGAGCTCCTACGAGCAGTACTTC.

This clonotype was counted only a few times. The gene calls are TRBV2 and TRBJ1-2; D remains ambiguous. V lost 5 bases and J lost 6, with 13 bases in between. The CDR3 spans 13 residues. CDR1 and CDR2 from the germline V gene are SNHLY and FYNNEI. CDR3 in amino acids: CASSLSEVDGYTF. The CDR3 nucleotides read TGTGCCAGCAGTTTATCGGAGGTCGATGGCTACACCTTC.

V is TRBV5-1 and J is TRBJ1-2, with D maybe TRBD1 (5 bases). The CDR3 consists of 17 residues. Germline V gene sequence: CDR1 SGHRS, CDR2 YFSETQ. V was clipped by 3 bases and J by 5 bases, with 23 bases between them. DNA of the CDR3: TGCGCCAGCAGCTCCGCGGGATCGAGGGACGTTCATTATGGCTACACCTTC. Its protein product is CASSSAGSRDVHYGYTF.